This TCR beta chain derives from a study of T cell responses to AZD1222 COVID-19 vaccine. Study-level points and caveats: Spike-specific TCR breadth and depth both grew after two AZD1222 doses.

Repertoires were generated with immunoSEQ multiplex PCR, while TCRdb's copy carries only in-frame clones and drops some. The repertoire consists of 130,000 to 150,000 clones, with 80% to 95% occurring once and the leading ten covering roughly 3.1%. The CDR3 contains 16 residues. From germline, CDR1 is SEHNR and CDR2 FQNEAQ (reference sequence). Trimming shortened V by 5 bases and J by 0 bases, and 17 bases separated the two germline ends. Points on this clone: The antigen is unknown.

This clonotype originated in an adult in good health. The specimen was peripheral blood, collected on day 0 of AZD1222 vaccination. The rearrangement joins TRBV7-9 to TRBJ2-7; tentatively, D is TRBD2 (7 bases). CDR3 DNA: TGTGCCAGCAGCAAAGGGGGGGCCTTGAGCTCCTACGAGCAGTACTTC. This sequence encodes CASSKGGALSSYEQYF.